Listed below are T cell receptor beta chains from one sample, sequenced in a study of blood T cell repertoires in COVID-19. Clones were read by immunoSEQ multiplex PCR, and TCRdb kept only the in-frame ones, dropping some. The sample consists of 60,000 to 95,000 clones, about 91% of them appearing once. The sample was peripheral blood. The receptors were sampled from a woman aged 45-59 years with acute or convalescent COVID-19. Both conserved end residues are part of each CDR3. Fields, in order: D gene, clone size, V gene, J gene, CDR3 protein, CDR3 DNA. A D gene is named only where the DNA matches it firmly. Size tells how often a clone was seen (once, few, many) or the class of an expanded clone, and some rows leave it out.

>-|once|TRBV6-5|TRBJ2-2
CASTWTAWGTGELFF
TGTGCCAGCACCTGGACAGCTTGGGGCACCGGGGAGCTGTTTTTT
>-|-|TRBV19|TRBJ1-5
CASSDTIDQPQHF
TGTGCCAGTAGTGACACCATCGATCAGCCCCAGCATTTT
>-|-|TRBV3-1/TRBV3-2|TRBJ1-4
CASSQQGRQGEKLFF
TGTGCCAGCAGCCAGCAGGGTCGCCAGGGTGAAAAACTGTTTTTT
>TRBD1|-|TRBV5-1|TRBJ1-1
CASSTGTGSMTEAFF
TGCGCCAGCAGCACAGGGACAGGTAGCATGACTGAAGCTTTCTTT
>TRBD1|-|TRBV19|TRBJ2-7
CASPRTGVFKSYEQYF
TGTGCCAGCCCGCGGACAGGGGTGTTTAAATCCTACGAGCAGTACTTC
>-|-|TRBV24-1|TRBJ2-7
CATSDPGNSYEQYF
TGTGCCACCAGTGATCCCGGGAACTCCTACGAGCAGTACTTC
>-|-|TRBV19|TRBJ1-3
CASTSRASSGNTIYF
TGTGCCAGTACCTCGAGGGCCTCCTCTGGAAACACCATATATTTT
>TRBD1|-|TRBV12-3/TRBV12-4|TRBJ2-2
CASRQGAGELFF
TGTGCCAGCAGACAGGGGGCCGGGGAGCTGTTTTTT
>-|-|TRBV28|TRBJ1-1
CASSQGRGEAFF
TGTGCCAGCAGTCAGGGGAGAGGAGAAGCTTTCTTT
>-|-|TRBV14|TRBJ2-7
CASSRRQVPSYEQYF
TGTGCCAGCAGCCGTCGACAGGTTCCTTCCTACGAGCAGTACTTC
>-|once|TRBV3-1/TRBV3-2|TRBJ1-1
CASSQDRGASTEAFF
TGTGCCAGCAGCCAAGATCGGGGGGCGAGCACTGAAGCTTTCTTT
>TRBD1|-|TRBV6-1|TRBJ1-5
CASSEDRDQPQHF
TGTGCCAGCAGTGAGGACAGGGATCAGCCCCAGCATTTT
>TRBD1|once|TRBV5-4|TRBJ2-7
CASSVNRGPLYEQYF
TGTGCCAGCAGCGTAAACAGGGGACCACTTTACGAGCAGTACTTC
>-|-|TRBV5-1|TRBJ2-1
CASSLDNYNEQFF
TGCGCCAGCAGCTTGGACAACTACAATGAGCAGTTCTTC
>-|once|TRBV30|TRBJ1-5
CAWSDYSNQPQHF
TGTGCCTGGAGTGATTATAGCAATCAGCCCCAGCATTTT
>-|-|TRBV18|TRBJ1-1
CASSKVYPSAEAFF
TGTGCCAGCTCAAAAGTTTATCCGAGCGCTGAAGCTTTCTTT